This TCR beta chain was recorded in a study of blood T cell repertoires in COVID-19. Study summary: The samples span acute and convalescent COVID-19 from the United States, Italy and Spain. T cells, B-cell-depleted T cells, or PBMCs supplied cDNA or gDNA.

The CDR3 length is 15 residues. Germline CDR1 is MDHEN and CDR2 is SYDVKM. With V trimmed by 3 bases and J by 4 bases, 5 bases remained unmatched. Authors' analysis steps: Using reference gene primer amplification, nucleated cell counts were estimated. The table came from immunoSEQ multiplex PCR; TCRdb's copy has only in-frame clones and leaves some out. Clonal size and the V and J genes are those of that table, whereas D and trimming came from the DNA. The table has about 120,000 clones, 75% to 90% seen once. This clonotype originated in a man between 65 and 85 years old with active or convalescent COVID-19. The chain carries TRBV28 and TRBJ1-4; 7 bases align to TRBD1. The specimen sequenced was peripheral blood. The CDR3 reads CASSFPRDSNEKLFF. The CDR3 DNA follows: TGTGCCAGCAGTTTCCCCCGGGACAGTAATGAAAAACTGTTTTTT.